Presented here are 24 T cell receptor beta chains from one specimen sequenced in a study of blood T cell repertoires in COVID-19. The protocol was immunoSEQ multiplex PCR, while the TCRdb copy is restricted to in-frame clones and leaves out a portion. The data show approximately 92,000 clones, about 78% seen once. The sample taken for sequencing was peripheral blood. The receptors were gathered from a man aged 50 or older who had recovered from COVID-19.

This chain joins TRBV5-1 and TRBJ2-5, with 9 bases identical to TRBD1. Losses at the gene ends were 6 bases for V and 5 bases for J; bases not matched to a gene: 14. Germline CDR1 reads SGHRS; CDR2 reads YFSETQ. This CDR3 is built from 16 residues. The CDR3 is CASINGQGTPGETQYF. The CDR3 DNA sequence: TGCGCCAGCATAAATGGACAGGGGACTCCGGGGGAGACCCAGTACTTC. Full variable domain (rest looked up from reference TRBV5-1 and TRBJ2-5): KAGVTQTPRYLIKTRGQQVTLSCSPISGHRSVSWYQQTPGQGLQFLFEYFSETQRNKGNFPGRFSGRQFSNSRSEMNVSTLELGDSALYLCASINGQGTPGETQYFGPGTRLLVL.

Here the CDR3 DNA reads TGTGCCAGCAGCTATAGGGACAAAAGCACAGATACGCAGTATTTT. Residues: CASSYRDKSTDTQYF. The rearrangement uses TRBV7-9 and TRBJ2-3, with a tentative D call TRBD1 (6 bases). Germline V gene sequence: CDR1 SEHNR, CDR2 FQNEAQ (reference sequence). V was clipped by 4 bases and J by 0 bases, with 11 bases between them. This CDR3 spans 15 amino acids.

V usage is TRBV24-1 and J usage is TRBJ2-7; D is perhaps TRBD1 (5 bases). CDR1 KGHDR and CDR2 SFDVKD come from the germline V gene. The CDR3 totals 13 residues. Trimming removed 5 bases at V and 1 base at J, with 8 bases between. The CDR3 DNA reads TGTGCCACCAGTGCCGCAGGGTCCTACGAGCAGTACTTC. This sequence encodes CATSAAGSYEQYF.

J is TRBJ1-2 and V is TRBV2, with 9 bases lining up with TRBD1. Germline CDR1 reads SNHLY; CDR2 reads FYNNEI. After removal of 7 bases from V and 6 bases from J, the junction contained 6 bases not matched to a gene. The CDR3 totals 13 residues. Here the CDR3 DNA reads TGTGCCAGCAAGGGACAGGGTCGAGATGGCTACACCTTC. Protein: CASKGQGRDGYTF.

This clone came up a few times. This may be a read error: a much more frequent sequence differs by one nucleotide. The V call is TRBV6-1, the J call TRBJ2-5; TRBD2 agrees at 12 bases. CDR1 and CDR2 from the germline V gene are MNHNS and SASEGT. The CDR3 loop spans 15 amino acids. V lost 2 bases and J lost 4; bases outside the gene matches: 2. CDR3 sequence (DNA): TGTGCCAGCAGTGAACTAGCGGGGGGGCCAGAGACCCAGTACTTC. Residues: CASSELAGGPETQYF.

The chain is built from TRBV28 and TRBJ1-6; no clear D. Germline V gives CDR1 MDHEN, CDR2 SYDVKM. The CDR3 covers 13 residues. Trimming took off 6 bases at V and 7 bases at J, with 10 bases between the two ends. The CDR3 DNA follows: TGTGCCAGCAGGACCGCCGGGAATTCACCCCTCCACTTT. Amino acid sequence: CASRTAGNSPLHF.

V is TRBV7-3 and J is TRBJ1-1; the D gene is possibly TRBD1 (5 bases). The CDR3 runs 14 residues. Germline V gives CDR1 SGHTA, CDR2 FQGTGA. The V end lost 0 bases, the J end lost 5 bases, and 10 bases lay between the germline ends. CDR3 coding DNA: TGTGCCAGCAGCTTAACGTTCGGGGGAACTGAAGCTTTCTTT. It encodes CASSLTFGGTEAFF. Full variable domain (missing parts from reference TRBV7-3 and TRBJ1-1): GAGVSQTPSNKVTEKGKYVELRCDPISGHTALYWYRQSLGQGPEFLIYFQGTGAADDSGLPNDRFFAVRPEGSVSTLKIQRTERGDSAVYLCASSLTFGGTEAFFGQGTRLTVV.

This clone was detected a few times. This chain links TRBV5-5 with TRBJ2-2; 7 bases agree with TRBD1. The CDR3 has 14 amino acids. Per germline, CDR1 SGHKS and CDR2 YYEKEE (reference sequence). V was pared by 0 bases and J by 4 bases, with 0 bases of the junction left unmatched. The CDR3 protein is CASSLGQGTGELFF. In DNA, the CDR3 is TGTGCCAGCAGCTTGGGACAGGGCACCGGGGAGCTGTTTTTT.

The gene calls are TRBV10-3 and TRBJ1-3, with no clear D. CDR3 length: 14 residues. Deletions cut 5 bases from V and 3 bases from J, with 11 bases between. Germline V CDR1 and CDR2: ENHRY, SYGVKD. DNA for the CDR3: TGTGCCATCAGTCCCGAACTTAGTGGAAACACCATATATTTT. This sequence encodes CAISPELSGNTIYF.

The gene calls are TRBV6-5 and TRBJ1-1, with D possibly matching TRBD1 (5 bases). Trimming stripped 7 bases from V and 1 base from J, with 10 bases between. Germline lookup yields CDR1 MNHEY and CDR2 SVGAGI. The CDR3 runs to 13 residues. CDR3 region: CASTREGNTEAFF. For the CDR3, the DNA is TGTGCCAGCACCAGGGAGGGGAACACTGAAGCTTTCTTT.

This clone was detected only a few times. This rearrangement joins TRBV2 to TRBJ2-7, with TRBD2 matching over 14 bases. V was pared by 6 bases and J by 5 bases, with 12 bases of the junction left unmatched. Germline V lookup: CDR1 SNHLY, CDR2 FYNNEI. This CDR3 comprises 17 residues. The CDR3 bases are TGTGCCAGCAGATCCGGGACTAGCGGGAGAAACAGTCACGAGCAGTACTTC. Its translation: CASRSGTSGRNSHEQYF. Using reference TRBV2 and TRBJ2-7 for the parts outside the CDR3, the full variable domain is EPEVTQTPSHQVTQMGQEVILRCVPISNHLYFYWYRQILGQKVEFLVSFYNNEISEKSEIFDDQFSVERPDGSNFTLKIRSTKLEDSAMYFCASRSGTSGRNSHEQYFGPGTRLTVT.

The V and J genes are TRBV19 and TRBJ1-6; D gene unclear. V lost 5 bases, J lost 8 bases, and 13 bases lay in between. Germline assignment: CDR1 LNHDA and CDR2 SQIVND (reference sequence). The CDR3 runs 14 residues. The CDR3 loop reads CASSSTPRDSPLHF. The CDR3 bases are TGTGCCAGTAGTTCGACTCCGAGGGATTCACCCCTCCACTTT.

This clone was seen just once. The chain uses TRBV10-3 and TRBJ2-2; 8 bases map to TRBD1. V shed 10 bases and J 2 bases; nucleotides not matched to a gene: 3. The CDR3 has 13 amino acids. Looked up from germline, CDR1 is ENHRY and CDR2 is SYGVKD. Here the CDR3 reads CATDRGNTGELFF. In DNA, the CDR3 is TGTGCCACCGACAGGGGAAACACCGGGGAGCTGTTTTTT.

The V and J genes are TRBV4-1 and TRBJ1-3; 9 bases align to TRBD1. The CDR3 length is 16 residues. V shed 2 bases, J shed 3 bases, and the junction held 5 bases outside the gene matches. Germline assignment: CDR1 MGHRA and CDR2 YSYEKL. DNA of the CDR3: TGCGCCAGCAGCCAATTCGACAGGGGGATTGGAAACACCATATATTTT. The encoded protein is CASSQFDRGIGNTIYF.

The chain combines TRBV7-3 with TRBJ2-3; D is ambiguous. From germline, CDR1 is SGHTA and CDR2 FQGTGA. The CDR3 extends over 15 amino acids. Trimming removed 0 bases from V and 0 bases from J, with 7 bases in between. The CDR3 reads CASSLTPGSTDTQYF. The DNA for the CDR3 is TGTGCCAGCAGCTTAACTCCCGGGAGCACAGATACGCAGTATTTT.

This chain connects TRBV25-1 to TRBJ2-2, with 7 bases aligning to TRBD2. CDR1 is MGHDK and CDR2 is SYGVNS in the germline V gene. The CDR3 extends over 15 amino acids. With 2 bases clipped from V and 0 bases from J, the junction kept 0 bases outside the gene matches. The CDR3 is CASSESGANTGELFF. The CDR3 DNA is TGTGCCAGCAGTGAAAGCGGGGCGAACACCGGGGAGCTGTTTTTT.

The CDR3 DNA sequence: TGTGCCAGCTCAAGGACTAGCGGGTACACAGATACGCAGTATTTT. This translates into CASSRTSGYTDTQYF. The genes are TRBV18 and TRBJ2-3; 11 nucleotides match TRBD2. CDR1 is KGHSH, CDR2 LQKENI, per germline. V lost 5 bases to trimming and J lost 2 bases; unmatched junction nucleotides: 3. The CDR3 has 15 residues.

This chain connects TRBV10-1 to TRBJ1-1; D is undetermined. The CDR3 is 14 amino acids. V was clipped by 3 bases and J by 5 bases, with 13 bases between them. Germline V CDR1 and CDR2: WNHNN, SYGVQD (reference sequence). CDR3 loop: CASSETTRRTEAFF. DNA for the CDR3: TGCGCCAGCAGTGAAACTACGCGGAGGACTGAAGCTTTCTTT.

The V gene is TRBV2, the J gene TRBJ1-5; D gene ambiguous. Germline V gene data show CDR1 as SNHLY and CDR2 as FYNNEI. Trimming removed 8 bases from V and 10 bases from J, with 15 bases in between. The CDR3 runs 12 residues. CDR3 nucleotides: TGTGCCAGCTCTCGCCAGGTTGAACCCCAGCATTTT. This codes for CASSRQVEPQHF.

This chain links TRBV6-5 with TRBJ2-5, with 10 bases fitting TRBD2. There are 15 residues in the CDR3. CDR1 is MNHEY and CDR2 is SVGAGI in the germline V gene. Trimming removed 4 bases from V and 2 bases from J; junction bases left unmatched: 4. CDR3 amino acids: CASSSRAGGQETQYF. In nucleotides, the CDR3 is TGTGCCAGCAGTTCCAGAGCGGGGGGGCAAGAGACCCAGTACTTC.

V usage is TRBV4-1 and J usage is TRBJ2-7; 13 bases match TRBD2. Germline V lookup: CDR1 MGHRA, CDR2 YSYEKL. With V trimmed by 3 bases and J by 1 base, 0 bases remained unmatched. CDR3 length: 15 residues. The CDR3 spells CASSQGLAGSYEQYF. CDR3 nucleotides: TGCGCCAGCAGCCAGGGACTAGCGGGATCCTACGAGCAGTACTTC.

The chain employs TRBV5-1 and TRBJ1-2; 7 bases match TRBD1. Unmatched junction bases numbered 7, after V lost 3 bases and J lost 5 bases. Germline assignment: CDR1 SGHRS and CDR2 YFSETQ. This CDR3 is 14 amino acids long. CDR3 nucleotides: TGCGCCAGCAGCTCCGGGACAGAGGGATATGGCTACACCTTC. Protein product: CASSSGTEGYGYTF. Drawing the rest from reference TRBV5-1 and TRBJ1-2, the complete variable domain is KAGVTQTPRYLIKTRGQQVTLSCSPISGHRSVSWYQQTPGQGLQFLFEYFSETQRNKGNFPGRFSGRQFSNSRSEMNVSTLELGDSALYLCASSSGTEGYGYTFGSGTRLTVV.

The chain carries TRBV7-9 and TRBJ2-7, with 7 bases aligning to TRBD1. V trimming: 5 bases; J trimming: 0 bases; junction bases outside the gene matches: 7. CDR1 is SEHNR, CDR2 FQNEAQ, per germline (reference sequence). The CDR3 length is 15 residues. The CDR3 DNA sequence: TGTGCCAGCAGCCCCCGCCCAGGGGGCTCCTACGAGCAGTACTTC. Its translation is CASSPRPGGSYEQYF.

This chain joins TRBV6-2 or TRBV6-3 and TRBJ2-4; 12 bases match TRBD1. J was trimmed by 3 bases and V by 6 bases; bases with no gene match: 9. The CDR3 spans 17 residues. Per germline, CDR1 MNHEY and CDR2 SVGEGT. CDR3 loop: CASSLSGQGAHKNIQYF. CDR3 sequence (DNA): TGTGCCAGCAGCCTATCGGGACAGGGGGCGCACAAAAACATTCAGTACTTC.